Below, 21 T cell receptor beta chains from the same sample are listed, as sequenced in a study of CXCR3-negative and CXCR3-positive naive CD8 T cells. Notes on the study in general: Greater hydrophobicity was found in TRB CDR3s of CXCR3-positive naive cells than of CXCR3-negative naive cells.

The TRB libraries of cDNA were built by UMI-labeled 5' RACE. TCRdb reprocessed the 5' RACE reads and stores each CDR3 protein as one record, lacking DNA. The specimen's table records over 150,000 distinct CDR3 sequences. Their cognate antigens are unknown. Sequences were obtained from naive CXCR3+ CD8+ T cells from blood. This sample's subset: CD45RO-CCR7+CD27+CD95- naive CD8+ T cells expressing CXCR3 (TNR3+). Receptors were obtained from a human donor in good health. Some clones in this sample may be carry-over from other donors' samples.

J is TRBJ1-5 and V is TRBV6-1; TCRdb's D gene call, TRBD1, goes unchecked for lack of DNA. Germline V gene lookup returns CDR1 MNHNS and CDR2 SASEGT. This CDR3 contains 18 residues. The CDR3 loop reads CASSAGDPLLVGNQPQHF.

The V gene is TRBV5-1, the J gene TRBJ2-1. In germline, CDR1 is SGHRS, CDR2 YFSETQ. The CDR3 covers 17 residues. The CDR3 spells CASSLVASREPYNEQFF.

J is TRBJ1-3 and V is TRBV6-6; TCRdb's D gene call, TRBD1, goes unchecked for lack of DNA. Germline-derived CDR1 and CDR2 are MNHNY and SVGAGI (reference sequence). This CDR3 has 16 residues. This chain's CDR3 is CASCPGTGGSGNTIYF.

V gene TRBV20-1 combines with J gene TRBJ2-1; TCRdb calls TRBD2, which cannot be checked without DNA. The CDR3 totals 18 residues. The germline gives CDR1 DFQATT, CDR2 SNEGSKA (reference sequence). The CDR3 spells CSASRPPLYSGRGNEQFF.

The chain links TRBV15 to TRBJ2-7; absent DNA, TCRdb's TRBD1 call cannot be checked. The CDR3 is made up of 15 amino acids. Germline V gives CDR1 LNHNV, CDR2 YYDKDF (reference sequence). The CDR3 protein is CATSPRTGGIYEQYF.

The rearrangement uses TRBV7-2 and TRBJ2-7; TCRdb picks TRBD1, but there is no DNA to check that call. The CDR3 length is 16 residues. Germline CDR1 and CDR2: SGHTA and FQGNSA. CDR3: CATGDGSRGGEWEQYF.

This CDR3 is CASSPPGNEQFF. This chain links TRBV12-3 or TRBV12-4 with TRBJ2-1; TCRdb designates TRBD1, a call that cannot be tested without DNA. This CDR3 contains 12 residues.

The genes are TRBV4-2 and TRBJ2-1; TCRdb designates TRBD1, a call that cannot be tested without DNA. Germline V lookup: CDR1 LGHNA, CDR2 YNFKEQ. This CDR3 has 14 residues. CDR3 in amino acids: CASSQGLGHNEQFF.

The J gene is TRBJ2-1, the V gene TRBV29-1; without DNA, the TCRdb call of TRBD2 cannot be checked. Per the germline V gene, CDR1 is SQVTM and CDR2 is ANQGSEA. The CDR3 has 12 residues. The CDR3 sequence: CSANPSGYEQFF.

V usage is TRBV14 and J usage is TRBJ2-2. The CDR3 consists of 15 residues. CDR1 and CDR2 (germline): SGHDN, FVKESK. CDR3 sequence: CASSPRSSYTGELFF.

The chain combines TRBV2 with TRBJ2-1; the D gene TCRdb calls, TRBD2, cannot be checked with no DNA. This CDR3 is 16 amino acids long. CDR1 and CDR2 (germline): SNHLY, FYNNEI. The CDR3 here is CASSPRPSGSYNEQFF. The complete variable domain, with remaining parts taken from reference TRBV2 and TRBJ2-1, reads EPEVTQTPSHQVTQMGQEVILRCVPISNHLYFYWYRQILGQKVEFLVSFYNNEISEKSEIFDDQFSVERPDGSNFTLKIRSTKLEDSAMYFCASSPRPSGSYNEQFFGPGTRLTVL.

The genes are TRBV15 and TRBJ1-2; TCRdb's D call of TRBD1 is untestable without DNA. From germline, CDR1 is LNHNV and CDR2 YYDKDF (reference sequence). The CDR3 loop spans 16 amino acids. CDR3 in amino acids: CATTEDRNEANYGYTF.

The CDR3 region is CASSLGLAGGPEYF. The rearrangement uses TRBV7-2 and TRBJ2-4; TCRdb calls TRBD2, which cannot be checked without DNA. Germline V CDR1 and CDR2: SGHTA, FQGNSA. The CDR3 sequence is 14 residues long.

The CDR3: CASSLGPLNEQFF. The chain recombines TRBV12-3 or TRBV12-4 with TRBJ2-1. This CDR3 has 13 residues.

This chain links TRBV7-3 with TRBJ2-1. The CDR3 totals 14 residues. Germline V gives CDR1 SGHTA, CDR2 FQGTGA. This CDR3 reads CASPTTGIYNEQFF.

CDR3 sequence: CASSQDLTGTGGHEQYF. The rearrangement joins TRBV4-2 to TRBJ2-7; TCRdb outputs TRBD1, but without DNA this stays unchecked. The germline gives CDR1 LGHNA, CDR2 YNFKEQ. The CDR3 runs to 17 residues.

The chain couples TRBV15 to TRBJ2-7; TCRdb outputs TRBD1, but without DNA this stays unchecked. There are 14 residues in the CDR3. The V gene's germline CDR1 is LNHNV and CDR2 YYDKDF (reference sequence). The CDR3 reads CATSPSGTAYEQYF.

This chain links TRBV7-3 with TRBJ1-1; TCRdb gives TRBD1 as the D gene, but with no DNA this cannot be confirmed. The germline gives CDR1 SGHTA, CDR2 FQGTGA. The CDR3 sequence is 13 residues long. The CDR3 sequence is CASRGTGSTEAFF.

J is TRBJ2-1 and V is TRBV29-1; TCRdb designates TRBD1, a call that cannot be tested without DNA. The CDR3 has 17 residues. The germline V gene encodes CDR1 SQVTM and CDR2 ANQGSEA. The CDR3 reads CSVAGTAVELTYNEQFF.

This sequence joins TRBV6-5 and TRBJ2-1; as DNA is missing, the TRBD1 call by TCRdb cannot be tested. The CDR3 totals 15 residues. The germline gives CDR1 MNHEY, CDR2 SVGAGI. The CDR3 loop reads CASSYGQSSYNEQFF.

V is TRBV3-1 and J is TRBJ2-1; TCRdb picks TRBD2, but there is no DNA to check that call. This CDR3 is built from 17 residues. Germline V gene data show CDR1 as LGHDT and CDR2 as YNNKEL (reference sequence). The CDR3 sequence: CASSPNFRLAGYNEQFF.